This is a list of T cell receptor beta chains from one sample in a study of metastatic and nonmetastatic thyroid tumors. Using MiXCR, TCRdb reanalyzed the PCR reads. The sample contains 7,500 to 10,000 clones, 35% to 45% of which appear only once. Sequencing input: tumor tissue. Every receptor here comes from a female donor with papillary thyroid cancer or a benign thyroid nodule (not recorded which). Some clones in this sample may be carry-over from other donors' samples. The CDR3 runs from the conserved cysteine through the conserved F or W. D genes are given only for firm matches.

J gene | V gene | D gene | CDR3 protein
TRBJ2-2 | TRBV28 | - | CASTGASYTGELFF
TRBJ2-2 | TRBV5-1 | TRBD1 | CASSLVGTGEGTGELFF
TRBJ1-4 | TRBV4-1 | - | CASSQAYATNEKLFF
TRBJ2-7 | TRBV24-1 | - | CATSDPAEYEQYF
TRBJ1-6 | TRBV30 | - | CAWSVREDSPLHF
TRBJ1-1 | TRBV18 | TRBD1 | CASSPMRGPMNTEAFF
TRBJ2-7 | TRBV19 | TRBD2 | CASSIAGGRVPPYEQYF
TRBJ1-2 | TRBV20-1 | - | CSAPTGPFSGYTF
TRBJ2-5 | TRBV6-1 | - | CASSEAHRRTQYF
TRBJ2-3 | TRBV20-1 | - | CSARVGAGRMDTQYF
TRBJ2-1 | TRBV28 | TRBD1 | CASSTGDSNEQFF
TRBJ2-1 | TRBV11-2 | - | CASSPTRSGYNEQFF
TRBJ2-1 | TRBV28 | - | CASSFSGNEQFF
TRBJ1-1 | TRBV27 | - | CASLNRWGDTEAFF
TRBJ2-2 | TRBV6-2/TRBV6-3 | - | CASRLSSMPGKLFF
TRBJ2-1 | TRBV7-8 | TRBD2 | CASSYRAGLATLDEQFF
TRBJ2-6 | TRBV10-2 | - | CASSEGLGANVLTF
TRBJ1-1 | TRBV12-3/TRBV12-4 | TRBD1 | CASGRGQYTEAFF
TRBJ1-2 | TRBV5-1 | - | CASSLLPDPDYGYTF
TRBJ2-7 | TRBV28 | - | CATGAASGYYEQYF
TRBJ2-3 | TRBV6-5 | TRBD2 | CASSYSFSRGGPTDTQYF
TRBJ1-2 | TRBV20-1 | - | CSAGVGGGYGYTF
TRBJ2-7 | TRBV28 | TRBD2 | CASTVRTSGPYEQYF
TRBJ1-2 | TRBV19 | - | CASSGTNYGYTF
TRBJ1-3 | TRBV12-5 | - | CAVTRGSGNTIYF
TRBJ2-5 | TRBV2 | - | CASSEGGTEETQYF
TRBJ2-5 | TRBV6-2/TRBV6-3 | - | CASSYDPNSGQETQYF
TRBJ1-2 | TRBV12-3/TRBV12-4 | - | CASSLYHPGRHYGYTF
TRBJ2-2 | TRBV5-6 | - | CASSFREGGRFTGELFF
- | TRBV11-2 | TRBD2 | CASSQTSGNIEQFF
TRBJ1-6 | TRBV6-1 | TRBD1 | CASSQQGIGASNSPLHF
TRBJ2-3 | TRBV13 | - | CASSRAFFTDTQYF
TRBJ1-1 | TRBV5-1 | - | CASSSSGVMNTEAFF
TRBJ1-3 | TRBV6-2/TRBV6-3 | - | CASRRPGSGNTIYF
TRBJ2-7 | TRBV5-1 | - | CASSLALGTYEQYF
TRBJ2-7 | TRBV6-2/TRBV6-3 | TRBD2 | CASSGRAGNYEQYF
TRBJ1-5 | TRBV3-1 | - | CASSGGTGRQPQHF
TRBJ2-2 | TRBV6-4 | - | CASITGPNTGELFF
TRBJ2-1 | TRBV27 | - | CASSLSVRSNEQFF
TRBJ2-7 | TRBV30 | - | CAWSSDAYEQYF
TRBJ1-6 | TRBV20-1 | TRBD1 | CSARDRVTGNSPLHF